Shown below are 10 T cell receptor beta chains from a single sample sequenced in a study of T cells in localized non-small cell lung cancer. Clones were read by immunoSEQ multiplex PCR, and TCRdb kept only the in-frame ones, dropping some. This sample carries approximately 67,000 clones, 80% to 90% of them seen once, and the ten largest clones take roughly 14%. Sequencing used peripheral blood, obtained before any cancer treatment. These receptors were obtained from a female donor at least 60 years old with stage I lung adenocarcinoma.

CDR3 protein: CASSERELTSTDTQYF. In nucleotides, the CDR3 is TGTGCCAGCTCTGAGCGGGAGTTAACTAGCACAGATACGCAGTATTTT. The chain is built from TRBV18 and TRBJ2-3; 8 bases align to TRBD2. The ends lost 6 bases at V and 0 bases at J; junction bases unmatched: 8. The CDR3 length is 16 residues. Germline CDR1 is KGHSH and CDR2 is LQKENI.

This clone was seen only a few times. The V gene is TRBV11-3, the J gene TRBJ2-5, with TRBD2 as a possible D gene (6 bases). Trimming removed 5 bases at V and 1 base at J, with 14 bases between. The germline CDR1 and CDR2 sequences are SGHNT and YENEEA. The CDR3 consists of 15 residues. In DNA form, the CDR3 reads TGTGCCAGCAGCGATTTTCGGGAGACCCAAGAGACCCAGTACTTC. Protein sequence: CASSDFRETQETQYF.

The rearrangement links TRBV14 to TRBJ2-7; tentative D call: TRBD1 (6 bases). CDR1 is SGHDN and CDR2 is FVKESK in the germline V gene. CDR3 length: 14 residues. The V and J ends lost 2 bases and 2 bases respectively, with 10 bases between them. The CDR3 reads CASSQWDNTYEQYF. The CDR3 DNA follows: TGTGCCAGCAGCCAATGGGACAATACCTACGAGCAGTACTTC.

The rearrangement links TRBV7-9 to TRBJ2-7, with TRBD1 as a possible D gene (6 bases). In germline, CDR1 is SEHNR, CDR2 FQNEAQ (reference sequence). The CDR3 extends over 12 amino acids. V gave up 5 bases and J gave up 7 bases, with 12 bases separating them. The CDR3 coding sequence is TGTGCCAGCAGCCTGGGGACATTGGAGCAGTACTTC. Encoded protein: CASSLGTLEQYF.

The rearrangement uses TRBV5-1 and TRBJ2-4; 10 positions agree with TRBD1. V lost 5 bases to trimming and J lost 3 bases; unmatched junction nucleotides: 8. The germline gives CDR1 SGHRS, CDR2 YFSETQ. This CDR3 has 16 residues. In DNA form, the CDR3 reads TGCGCCAGCAGTTCCGACAGGGGGCGCGTCAAAAACATTCAGTACTTC. This translates into CASSSDRGRVKNIQYF.

The CDR3 is CASSSEGYSNQPQHF. CDR3 sequence (DNA): TGTGCCAGCAGCTCTGAAGGGTATAGCAATCAGCCCCAGCATTTT. The chain carries TRBV7-9 and TRBJ1-5; D is unresolved. The CDR3 has 15 residues. Trimming removed 4 bases from V and 0 bases from J, with 10 bases in between. The germline gives CDR1 SEHNR, CDR2 FQNEAQ (reference sequence).

The genes are TRBV29-1 and TRBJ1-4; a possible D gene is TRBD1 (5 bases). CDR1 and CDR2 (germline): SQVTM, ANQGSEA. The V end lost 0 bases, the J end lost 7 bases, and 12 bases lay between the germline ends. This CDR3 region has 14 residues. In DNA form, the CDR3 reads TGCAGCGTTGAAGATCAGGGCAGTGGTGAAAAACTGTTTTTT. As protein: CSVEDQGSGEKLFF.

V gene TRBV7-2 combines with J gene TRBJ2-1; 14 nucleotides line up with TRBD2. CDR1 SGHTA and CDR2 FQGNSA come from the germline V gene. Germline trimming cut 3 bases from V and 6 bases from J; bases unmatched to any gene: 1. This CDR3 has 15 amino acids. CDR3 amino acids: CASSLGTSGSNEQFF. DNA for the CDR3: TGTGCCAGCAGCTTGGGGACTAGCGGGAGCAATGAGCAGTTCTTC. Looking up the rest from reference TRBV7-2 and TRBJ2-1 gives the full variable domain: GAGVSQSPSNKVTEKGKDVELRCDPISGHTALYWYRQSLGQGLEFLIYFQGNSAPDKSGLPSDRFSAERTGGSVSTLTIQRTQQEDSAVYLCASSLGTSGSNEQFFGPGTRLTVL.

The chain is built from TRBV6-1 and TRBJ1-2; D remains ambiguous. V shed 5 bases and J shed 4 bases, with 14 bases lying between them. The CDR3 runs to 14 residues. From germline, CDR1 is MNHNS and CDR2 SASEGT. The CDR3 nucleotides read TGTGCCAGCAGTTTTGACCGGCATTCCTATGGCTACACCTTC. It is translated as CASSFDRHSYGYTF.

The rearrangement uses TRBV4-2 and TRBJ1-3; 9 nucleotides match TRBD1. The CDR3 extends over 19 amino acids. Germline-derived CDR1 and CDR2 are LGHNA and YNFKEQ. V lost 1 base, J lost 2 bases, and 12 bases stayed unmatched. The CDR3 nucleotides read TGTGCCAGCAGCCAAGTTGGGGGTCCGGACAGGGGTACTGGAAACACCATATATTTT. Protein product: CASSQVGGPDRGTGNTIYF.